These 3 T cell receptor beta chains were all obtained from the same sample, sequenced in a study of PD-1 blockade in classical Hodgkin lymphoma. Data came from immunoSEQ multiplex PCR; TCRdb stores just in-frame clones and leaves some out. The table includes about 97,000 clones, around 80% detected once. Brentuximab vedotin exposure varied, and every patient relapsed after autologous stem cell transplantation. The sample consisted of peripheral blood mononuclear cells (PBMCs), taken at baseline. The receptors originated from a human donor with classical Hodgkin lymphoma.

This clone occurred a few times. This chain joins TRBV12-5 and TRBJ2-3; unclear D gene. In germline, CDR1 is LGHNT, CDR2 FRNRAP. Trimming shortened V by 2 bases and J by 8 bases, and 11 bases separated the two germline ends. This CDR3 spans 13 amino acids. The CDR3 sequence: CASGLSGVSTQYF. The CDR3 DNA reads TGTGCTAGTGGTTTGTCCGGCGTCAGTACGCAGTATTTT.

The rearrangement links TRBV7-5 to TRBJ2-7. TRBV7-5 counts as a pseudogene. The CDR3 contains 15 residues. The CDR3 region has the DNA TGTGTCAGAAGCTCCAAGGTGGCGAGAGTCTACGAGCAGTACTTC. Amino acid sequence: CVRSSKVARVYEQYF.

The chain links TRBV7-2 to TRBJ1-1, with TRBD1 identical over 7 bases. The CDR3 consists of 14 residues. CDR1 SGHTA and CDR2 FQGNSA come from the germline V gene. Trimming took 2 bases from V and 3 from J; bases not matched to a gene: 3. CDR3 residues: CASSLHGTDTEAFF. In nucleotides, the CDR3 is TGTGCCAGCAGCTTACATGGGACAGACACTGAAGCTTTCTTT.